Presented here are 25 T cell receptor beta chains from one specimen sequenced in a study of cytomegalovirus exposure and HLA in healthy donors. Use of 60 Vbeta and 13 Jbeta primers characterized the PCR. Here immunoSEQ multiplex PCR was the method, and the copy in TCRdb shows in-frame clones only, minus some. The data contain about 140,000 clones, 70% to 80% of them seen just once; the ten biggest clones take up around 2%. Input material: PBMCs. The receptors derive from a man younger than 45 in good health and CMV-seronegative.

This chain joins TRBV9 and TRBJ2-7; D is ambiguous. CDR1 SGDLS and CDR2 YYNGEE come from the germline V gene. V was trimmed by 2 bases and J by 6 bases, leaving 12 bases between them. This CDR3 is built from 13 residues. CDR3 in amino acids: CASSVLDMGEQYF. CDR3 DNA: TGTGCCAGCAGCGTCCTAGATATGGGCGAGCAGTACTTC.

This chain joins TRBV12-5 and TRBJ1-1; D call uncertain. The CDR3 runs 13 residues. V shed 6 bases and J shed 5 bases, with 13 bases lying between them. Looked up from germline, CDR1 is LGHNT and CDR2 is FRNRAP. In nucleotides, the CDR3 is TGTGCTAGTGGCCGGGGTTTAAGGACTGAAGCTTTCTTT. It encodes CASGRGLRTEAFF.

J is TRBJ2-7 and V is TRBV6-6; TRBD1 might be the D (5 bases). Germline lookup yields CDR1 MNHNY and CDR2 SVGAGI (reference sequence). There are 11 residues in the CDR3. V shed 4 bases and J shed 6 bases, with 7 bases lying between them. CDR3 nucleotides: TGTGCCAGCAGTTCAGGGTTCGAGCAGTACTTC. It codes for CASSSGFEQYF.

The chain is built from TRBV18 and TRBJ1-2; D might be TRBD1 (5 bases). Between the trimmed V and J ends, which lost 3 bases and 5 bases, there was a span of 10 bases. The germline gives CDR1 KGHSH, CDR2 LQKENI. The length of the CDR3 is 13 residues. DNA for the CDR3: TGTGCCAGCTCACCGCAGGGTGATTATGGCTACACCTTC. Translation gives CASSPQGDYGYTF.

This chain connects TRBV5-1 to TRBJ2-7; 10 positions match TRBD2. With 0 bases clipped from V and 2 bases from J, the junction kept 5 bases outside the gene matches. Germline V gene data show CDR1 as SGHRS and CDR2 as YFSETQ. The CDR3 runs 16 residues. Here the CDR3 reads CASSLETSGKTYEQYF. For the CDR3, the DNA is TGCGCCAGCAGCTTGGAAACTAGCGGGAAAACCTACGAGCAGTACTTC.

The chain is built from TRBV11-2 and TRBJ2-2, with a possible D match to TRBD1 (5 bases). This CDR3 contains 15 residues. The germline V and J ends were trimmed by 7 bases and 6 bases, with 18 bases remaining between them. CDR1 is SGHAT and CDR2 is FQNNGV in the germline V gene. DNA for the CDR3: TGTGCCAGCAATCAAGGCCTACAGGTCGCCGGGGAGCTGTTTTTT. This sequence encodes CASNQGLQVAGELFF.

This chain links TRBV19 with TRBJ2-7; 14 positions agree with TRBD2. The CDR3 is 14 residues long. V was pared by 5 bases and J by 5 bases, with 2 bases of the junction left unmatched. The germline gives CDR1 LNHDA, CDR2 SQIVND (reference sequence). The CDR3 DNA reads TGTGCCAGTAGTCAGGGACTAGCGGGGGACGAGCAGTACTTC. Protein product: CASSQGLAGDEQYF.

This chain joins TRBV14 and TRBJ1-2; 12 bases agree with TRBD1. The J segment lost 6 bases and the V segment lost 4 bases, leaving 6 bases of the junction unmatched. There are 15 residues in the CDR3. Germline loops: CDR1 SGHDN, CDR2 FVKESK. The CDR3 region has the DNA TGTGCCAGCAGCCGAGGGACAGGGGGCGCGGATGGCTACACCTTC. Translating it yields CASSRGTGGADGYTF. The complete variable domain, with remaining parts taken from reference TRBV14 and TRBJ1-2, reads EAGVTQFPSHSVIEKGQTVTLRCDPISGHDNLYWYRRVMGKEIKFLLHFVKESKQDESGMPNNRFLAERTGGTYSTLKVQPAELEDSGVYFCASSRGTGGADGYTFGSGTRLTVV.

This sequence joins TRBV5-6 and TRBJ2-5, with D uncertain. The CDR3 runs to 13 residues. V dropped 3 bases and J dropped 5 bases, with 11 bases sitting between them. CDR1 is SGHDT, CDR2 YYEEEE, per germline. CDR3 amino acids: CASSSALSETQYF. Written as DNA, the CDR3 is TGTGCCAGCAGCTCTGCGCTGTCCGAGACCCAGTACTTC.

This clone was observed a handful of times. The chain recombines TRBV10-3 with TRBJ1-5, with 9 bases matching TRBD1. The CDR3 runs to 14 residues. Germline lookup yields CDR1 ENHRY and CDR2 SYGVKD. The J segment lost 7 bases and the V segment lost 6 bases, leaving 7 bases of the junction unmatched. The CDR3 protein is CAIRAGTGRQPQHF. CDR3 nucleotide sequence: TGTGCCATCAGGGCCGGGACAGGGCGGCAGCCCCAGCATTTT.

This clone is a singleton in its sample. The chain uses TRBV4-1 and TRBJ2-1; unclear D gene. The CDR3 contains 15 residues. CDR1 is MGHRA, CDR2 YSYEKL, per germline. Trimming took off 2 bases at V and 4 bases at J, with 12 bases between the two ends. The CDR3, as DNA: TGCGCCAGCAGCCAAAAGGAGACGGTATACAATGAGCAGTTCTTC. This translates into CASSQKETVYNEQFF.

The genes are TRBV6-4 and TRBJ1-5, with a possible D match to TRBD1 (6 bases). CDR3 length equals 18 residues. The V and J ends lost 6 bases and 4 bases respectively, with 25 bases between them. In germline, CDR1 is MRHNA, CDR2 SNTAGT. The CDR3 DNA reads TGTGCCAGCAGACACCTAAGGGTCCCAGGGGCGTCGAATCAGCCCCAGCATTTT. Protein product: CASRHLRVPGASNQPQHF.

This clone occurred a few times. CDR3 coding DNA: TGTGCCAGCAGCTTTTCGACTAGTTGGGATACGCAGTATTTT. Amino acid sequence: CASSFSTSWDTQYF. The chain uses TRBV5-8 and TRBJ2-3, with D perhaps matching TRBD2 (6 bases). The germline V gene has CDR1 SGHTS and CDR2 YDEGEE. Trimming left V 2 bases short and J 6 bases short, with 13 bases between. This CDR3 contains 14 residues.

The genes are TRBV4-1 and TRBJ2-1, with no clear D. Trimming removed 1 base at V and 3 bases at J, with 4 bases between. There are 13 residues in the CDR3. In germline, CDR1 is MGHRA, CDR2 YSYEKL. The CDR3, as DNA: TGCGCCAGCAGCCAAGGTCACTACAATGAGCAGTTCTTC. Translating gives CASSQGHYNEQFF.

The J gene is TRBJ1-5, the V gene TRBV19; no clear D gene. Germline CDR1 is LNHDA and CDR2 is SQIVND (reference sequence). CDR3 size: 15 residues. Trimming removed 3 bases at V and 9 bases at J, with 18 bases between. The chain's CDR3 is CASSIGAGKQRPQHF. The CDR3 region has the DNA TGTGCCAGTAGTATCGGAGCCGGGAAACAACGGCCCCAGCATTTT.

This sequence joins TRBV2 and TRBJ1-4; 7 nucleotides match TRBD1. Germline loops: CDR1 SNHLY, CDR2 FYNNEI. With 3 bases clipped from V and 8 bases from J, the junction kept 6 bases outside the gene matches. The CDR3 has 14 residues. CDR3 protein: CASSDAGGREKLFF. DNA for the CDR3: TGTGCCAGCAGTGATGCAGGGGGACGGGAAAAACTGTTTTTT.

This clone was seen more than once but under ten times. The CDR3 DNA reads TGTGCCAGCAGTTTATCTATGGGACAGGGGAAGAACACTGAAGCTTTCTTT. Translating it yields CASSLSMGQGKNTEAFF. The chain has TRBV27 and TRBJ1-1; TRBD1 aligns across 10 bases. J gave up 1 base and V 0 bases, and 5 bases lay outside the gene matches. Germline assignment: CDR1 MNHEY and CDR2 SMNVEV (reference sequence). The CDR3 sequence is 17 residues long.

About this clone: The conserved phenylalanine or tryptophan normally closing the CDR3 is absent here, so this likely arose from a read error. No DNA is shown, since the ends of the CDR3 on it are uncertain; the CDR3 is the one TCRdb lists. V usage is TRBV23-1 and J usage is TRBJ2-7; TRBD2, as called in the table, went unchecked against the DNA. TRBV23-1 is marked as an open reading frame, function uncertain. The CDR3 length is 11 residues, termini included. This CDR3 reads CASSQSKAGVG.

The J gene is TRBJ2-2, the V gene TRBV29-1, with D perhaps matching TRBD2 (6 bases). The V end lost 6 bases, the J end lost 6 bases, and 14 bases lay between the germline ends. This CDR3 has 13 residues. The V gene's germline CDR1 is SQVTM and CDR2 ANQGSEA. CDR3 nucleotide sequence: TGCAGCGTAGCGGGCCCCCCCGCCGGGGAGCTGTTTTTT. Its protein is CSVAGPPAGELFF.

This sequence joins TRBV7-9 and TRBJ1-2; 8 bases agree with TRBD1. The germline CDR1 and CDR2 sequences are SEHNR and FQNEAQ (reference sequence). J was trimmed by 4 bases and V by 1 base; bases with no gene match: 5. This CDR3 contains 15 residues. CDR3 amino acids: CASSLEDRALYGYTF. For the CDR3, the DNA is TGTGCCAGCAGCTTAGAGGACAGGGCTCTCTATGGCTACACCTTC.

V usage is TRBV6-1 and J usage is TRBJ2-2; D unclear. Looked up from germline, CDR1 is MNHNS and CDR2 is SASEGT. This CDR3 is built from 15 residues. Trimming cost V 0 bases and J 0 bases, with 5 bases left between them. CDR3 bases: TGTGCCAGCAGTGAAGCGGCAGCGAACACCGGGGAGCTGTTTTTT. Its protein product is CASSEAAANTGELFF.

The rearrangement joins TRBV6-1 to TRBJ2-5, with 11 bases fitting TRBD1. In germline, CDR1 is MNHNS, CDR2 SASEGT. J lost 3 bases, V lost 5 bases, and 2 bases had no gene match. The CDR3 is 14 residues long. The DNA for the CDR3 is TGTGCCAGCAGTCCGGGACAGGGGGAAGAGACCCAGTACTTC. Translating it yields CASSPGQGEETQYF.

Here the CDR3 DNA reads TGCGCCAGCAGCTATAGTACGGGAAAGGACCGCGAGCAGTACTTC. Encoded protein: CASSYSTGKDREQYF. The chain couples TRBV5-1 to TRBJ2-7, with a tentative D call TRBD2 (5 bases). Germline lookup yields CDR1 SGHRS and CDR2 YFSETQ. The CDR3 runs 15 residues. Trimming removed 3 bases from V and 6 bases from J, with 19 bases in between.

The chain combines TRBV10-2 with TRBJ2-6; 9 bases fit TRBD1. Trimming removed 2 bases from V and 1 base from J; junction bases left unmatched: 3. CDR1 and CDR2 (germline): WSHSY, SAAADI. The CDR3 is 17 residues long. Here the CDR3 reads CASSEVTGGSGANVLTF. In DNA, the CDR3 is TGCGCCAGCAGTGAGGTGACAGGGGGTTCTGGGGCCAACGTCCTGACTTTC.

The rearrangement links TRBV6-6 to TRBJ2-7; a weak D match, TRBD1 (5 bases). This CDR3 has 13 residues. Germline V lookup: CDR1 MNHNY, CDR2 SVGAGI (reference sequence). Deletions cut 7 bases from V and 5 bases from J, with 15 bases between. CDR3 region: CASTIGQGHEQYF. The CDR3 DNA sequence: TGTGCCAGCACTATAGGGCAGGGCCACGAGCAGTACTTC.